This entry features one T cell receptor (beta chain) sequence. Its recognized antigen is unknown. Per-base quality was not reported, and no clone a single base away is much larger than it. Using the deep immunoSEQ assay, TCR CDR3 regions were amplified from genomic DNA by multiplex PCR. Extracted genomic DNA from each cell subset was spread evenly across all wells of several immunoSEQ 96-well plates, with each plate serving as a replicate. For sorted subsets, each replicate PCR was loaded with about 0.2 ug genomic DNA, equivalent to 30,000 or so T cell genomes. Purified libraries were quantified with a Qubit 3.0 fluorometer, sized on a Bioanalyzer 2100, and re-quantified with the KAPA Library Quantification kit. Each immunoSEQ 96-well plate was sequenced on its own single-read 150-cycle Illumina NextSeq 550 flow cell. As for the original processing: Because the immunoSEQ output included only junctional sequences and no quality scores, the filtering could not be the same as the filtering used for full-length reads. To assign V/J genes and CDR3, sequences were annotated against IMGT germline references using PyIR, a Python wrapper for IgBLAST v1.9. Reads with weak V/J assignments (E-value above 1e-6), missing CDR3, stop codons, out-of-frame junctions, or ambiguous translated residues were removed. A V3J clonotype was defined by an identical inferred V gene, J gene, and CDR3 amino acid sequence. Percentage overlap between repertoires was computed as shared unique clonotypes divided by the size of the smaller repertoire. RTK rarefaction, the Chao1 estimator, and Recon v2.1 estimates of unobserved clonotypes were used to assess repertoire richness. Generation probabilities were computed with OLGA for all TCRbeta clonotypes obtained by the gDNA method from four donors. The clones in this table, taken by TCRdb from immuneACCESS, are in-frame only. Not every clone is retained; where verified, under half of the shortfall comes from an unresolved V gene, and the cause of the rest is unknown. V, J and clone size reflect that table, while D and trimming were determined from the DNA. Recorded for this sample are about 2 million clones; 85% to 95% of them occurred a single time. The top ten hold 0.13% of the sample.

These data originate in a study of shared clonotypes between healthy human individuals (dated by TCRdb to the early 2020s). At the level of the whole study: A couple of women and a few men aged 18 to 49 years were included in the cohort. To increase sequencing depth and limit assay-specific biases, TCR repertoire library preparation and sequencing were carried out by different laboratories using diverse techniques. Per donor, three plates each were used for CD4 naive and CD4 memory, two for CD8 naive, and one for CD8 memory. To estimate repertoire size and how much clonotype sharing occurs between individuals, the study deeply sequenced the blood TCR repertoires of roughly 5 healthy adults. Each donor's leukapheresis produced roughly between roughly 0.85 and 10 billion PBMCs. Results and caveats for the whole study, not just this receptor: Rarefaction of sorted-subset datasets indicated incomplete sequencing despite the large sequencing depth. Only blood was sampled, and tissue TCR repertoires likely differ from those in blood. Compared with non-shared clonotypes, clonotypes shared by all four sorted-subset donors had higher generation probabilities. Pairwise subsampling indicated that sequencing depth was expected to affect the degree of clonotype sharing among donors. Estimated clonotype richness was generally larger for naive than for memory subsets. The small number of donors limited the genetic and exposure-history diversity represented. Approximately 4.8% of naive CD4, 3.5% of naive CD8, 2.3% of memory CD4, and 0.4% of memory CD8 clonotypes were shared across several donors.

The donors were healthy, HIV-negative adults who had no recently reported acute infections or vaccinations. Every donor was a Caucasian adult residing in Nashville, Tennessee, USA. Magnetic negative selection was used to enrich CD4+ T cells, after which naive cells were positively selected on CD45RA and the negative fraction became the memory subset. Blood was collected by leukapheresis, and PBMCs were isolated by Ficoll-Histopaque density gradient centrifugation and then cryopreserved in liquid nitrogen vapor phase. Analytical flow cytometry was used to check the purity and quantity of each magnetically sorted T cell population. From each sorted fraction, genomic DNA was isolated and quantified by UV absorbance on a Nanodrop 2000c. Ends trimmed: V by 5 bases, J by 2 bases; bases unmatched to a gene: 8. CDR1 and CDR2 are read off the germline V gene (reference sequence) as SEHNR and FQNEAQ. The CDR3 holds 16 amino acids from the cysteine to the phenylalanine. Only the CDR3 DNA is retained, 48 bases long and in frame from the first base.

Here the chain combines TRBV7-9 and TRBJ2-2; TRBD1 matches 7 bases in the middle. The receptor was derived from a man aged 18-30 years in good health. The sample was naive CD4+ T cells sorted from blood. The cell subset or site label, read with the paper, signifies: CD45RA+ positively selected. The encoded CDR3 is CASSPGQPINTGELFF. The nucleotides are TGTGCCAGCAGCCCGGGACAGCCGATCAACACCGGGGAGCTGTTTTTT.